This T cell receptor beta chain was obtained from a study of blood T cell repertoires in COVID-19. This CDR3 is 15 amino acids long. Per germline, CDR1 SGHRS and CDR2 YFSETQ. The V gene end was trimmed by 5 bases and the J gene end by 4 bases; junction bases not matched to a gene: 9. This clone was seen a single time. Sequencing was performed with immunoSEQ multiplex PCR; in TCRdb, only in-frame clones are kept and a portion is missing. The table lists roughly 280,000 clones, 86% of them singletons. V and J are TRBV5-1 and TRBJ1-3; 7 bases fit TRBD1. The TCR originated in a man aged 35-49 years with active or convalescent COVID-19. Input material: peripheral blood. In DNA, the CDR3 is TGCGCCAGCAGTGTACTAGGGGGCGACGGAAACACCATATATTTT. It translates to CASSVLGGDGNTIYF.